The T cell receptor beta chain under discussion was sequenced for a study of radiation and T cells in renal cell carcinoma. The wider study: Nephrectomy followed 15 Gy stereotactic body radiation by 4 weeks. Study-wide points: No pretreatment tumor biopsies were available for baseline clonotypes.

Time point in this sample: blood 2 weeks post-SBRT. Treatment in this sample: 15 Gy SBRT to primary tumor, nephrectomy 4 weeks later. Turning to this clone: The antigen is not known.

TCRdb keeps only in-frame clones here, not all; method: immunoSEQ multiplex PCR. The sample comprises roughly 130,000 clones, 75% to 90% of which are singletons, and around 2% rests with the top ten. CDR1 is MNHEY, CDR2 SVGAGI, per germline. The ends lost 5 bases at V and 6 bases at J; junction bases unmatched: 10. The CDR3 covers 15 residues. The sequence derives from a woman in her fifties or sixties with renal cell carcinoma. The chain has TRBV6-5 and TRBJ1-2, with 9 bases identical to TRBD1. The source was blood, collected from a patient whose treatment included radiotherapy and nephrectomy. The CDR3 protein is CASSPSPGTGNGYTF. In DNA form, the CDR3 reads TGTGCCAGCAGTCCTAGTCCCGGGACAGGGAATGGCTACACCTTC.